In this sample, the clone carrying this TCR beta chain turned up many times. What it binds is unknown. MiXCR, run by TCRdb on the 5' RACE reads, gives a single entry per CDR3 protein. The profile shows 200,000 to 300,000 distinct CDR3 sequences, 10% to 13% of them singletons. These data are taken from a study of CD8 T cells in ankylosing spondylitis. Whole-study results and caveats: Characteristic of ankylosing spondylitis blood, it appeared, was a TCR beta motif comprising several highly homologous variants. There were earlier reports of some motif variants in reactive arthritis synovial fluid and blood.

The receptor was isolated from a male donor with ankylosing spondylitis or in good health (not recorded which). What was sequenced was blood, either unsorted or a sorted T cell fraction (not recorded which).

The DNA of the CDR3 is TGTGCCAGCAGTCGGACTAGCGGGGTAACAGATACGCAGTATTTT. It translates to CASSRTSGVTDTQYF. The chain combines TRBV6-1 with TRBJ2-3; 12 nucleotides agree with TRBD2. With 5 bases clipped from V and 3 bases from J, the junction kept 3 bases outside the gene matches. CDR3 length equals 15 residues. Germline lookup yields CDR1 MNHNS and CDR2 SASEGT.